The 26 T cell receptor beta chains below were found in one sample sequenced in a study of blood T cell repertoires in COVID-19. Data came from immunoSEQ multiplex PCR; TCRdb stores just in-frame clones and leaves some out. Here the sample spans tens of thousands of clones, around 91% being singletons. The sample comprised peripheral blood. The receptors here all came from a human donor in a cohort sampled during active COVID-19.

The chain joins TRBV7-2 to TRBJ2-1; TRBD1 matches at 8 bases. The V and J ends lost 4 bases and 5 bases, in that order; junction bases with no gene match: 13. There are 17 residues in the CDR3. Germline CDR1 is SGHTA and CDR2 is FQGNSA. The CDR3 DNA reads as TGTGCCAGCAGCTCAGGCCGAGGACAGGGAAGAAACAATGAGCAGTTCTTC. As protein: CASSSGRGQGRNNEQFF.

CDR3 residues: CSVEGSGRGPQETQYF. CDR3 in DNA: TGCAGCGTTGAGGGGTCGGGGAGGGGTCCCCAAGAGACCCAGTACTTC. V and J are TRBV29-1 and TRBJ2-5; 7 nucleotides agree with TRBD2. The CDR3 covers 16 residues. Per the germline V gene, CDR1 is SQVTM and CDR2 is ANQGSEA. V dropped 3 bases and J dropped 1; count of bases not matched to a gene: 11. Together with reference TRBV29-1 and TRBJ2-5, the CDR3 gives the full variable domain: SAVISQKPSRDICQRGTSLTIQCQVDSQVTMMFWYRQQPGQSLTLIATANQGSEATYESGFVIDKFPISRPNLTFSTLTVSNMSPEDSSIYLCSVEGSGRGPQETQYFGPGTRLLVL.

The chain couples TRBV14 to TRBJ1-3, with D perhaps matching TRBD1 (5 bases). The CDR3 contains 15 residues. Trimming removed 2 bases from V and 4 bases from J, with 12 bases in between. Germline V gene data show CDR1 as SGHDN and CDR2 as FVKESK. In DNA form, the CDR3 reads TGTGCCAGCAGCCAACAGGGAGGGGTCGGAAACACCATATATTTT. Translated, it gives CASSQQGGVGNTIYF. The full variable domain, its missing parts supplied by reference TRBV14 and TRBJ1-3, is EAGVTQFPSHSVIEKGQTVTLRCDPISGHDNLYWYRRVMGKEIKFLLHFVKESKQDESGMPNNRFLAERTGGTYSTLKVQPAELEDSGVYFCASSQQGGVGNTIYFGEGSWLTVV.

This rearrangement joins TRBV7-8 to TRBJ1-5, with 9 bases lining up with TRBD1. The CDR3 has 14 residues. Trimming took 5 bases from V and 5 from J; bases not matched to a gene: 4. The germline V gene has CDR1 SGHVS and CDR2 FQNEAQ. The CDR3 DNA reads TGTGCCAGCAGCCGGGACAGGGCGGATCAGCCCCAGCATTTT. This sequence encodes CASSRDRADQPQHF.

This chain links TRBV5-1 with TRBJ2-3; 10 bases map to TRBD2. Trimming took 1 base from V and 4 from J; bases not matched to a gene: 3. The CDR3 extends over 15 amino acids. Germline CDR1 reads SGHRS; CDR2 reads YFSETQ. Here the CDR3 reads CASSLTSGEADTQYF. The CDR3 DNA is TGCGCCAGCAGCTTGACTAGCGGGGAGGCAGATACGCAGTATTTT.

V and J are TRBV4-2 and TRBJ2-2, with D perhaps matching TRBD2 (6 bases). This CDR3 spans 16 amino acids. Germline V gene lookup returns CDR1 LGHNA and CDR2 YNFKEQ. Trimming cost V 1 base and J 5 bases, with 14 bases left between them. CDR3 loop: CASSQGGGDGTGELFF. The CDR3 region has the DNA TGTGCCAGCAGCCAAGGGGGCGGGGACGGTACCGGGGAGCTGTTTTTT.

The rearrangement joins TRBV6-2 or TRBV6-3 to TRBJ2-5, with D possibly being TRBD1 (6 bases). V shed 6 bases and J shed 6 bases, with 32 bases lying between them. This CDR3 spans 19 amino acids. CDR1 is MNHEY, CDR2 SVGEGT, per germline. CDR3 residues: CASSRAYPLGQSSGQTQYF. DNA for the CDR3: TGTGCCAGCAGCCGAGCATACCCCCTTGGACAGTCCTCAGGGCAGACCCAGTACTTC.

The rearrangement uses TRBV11-3 and TRBJ2-3; 7 bases align to TRBD1. CDR1 SGHNT and CDR2 YENEEA come from the germline V gene. The ends lost 8 bases at V and 5 bases at J; junction bases unmatched: 1. The CDR3 covers 11 residues. The CDR3 DNA reads as TGTGCCAGCGGGACAGAAGATACGCAGTATTTT. Amino acids: CASGTEDTQYF.

The chain employs TRBV4-2 and TRBJ2-7; 9 nucleotides agree with TRBD1. CDR1 and CDR2 (germline): LGHNA, YNFKEQ. The CDR3 loop spans 16 amino acids. Trimming cost V 0 bases and J 2 bases; bases outside gene matches: 5. The CDR3 loop reads CASSQDQNRGPYEQYF. The DNA for the CDR3 is TGTGCCAGCAGCCAAGATCAAAACAGGGGGCCCTACGAGCAGTACTTC.

The chain links TRBV18 to TRBJ2-7; D unclear. V lost 2 bases and J lost 0, with 5 bases in between. This CDR3 is built from 13 residues. The germline CDR1 and CDR2 sequences are KGHSH and LQKENI. CDR3 in DNA: TGTGCCAGCTCACCAGCAGGCTCCTACGAGCAGTACTTC. Amino acids: CASSPAGSYEQYF.

The chain links TRBV10-3 to TRBJ2-7; a weak D match, TRBD1 (6 bases). Germline loops: CDR1 ENHRY, CDR2 SYGVKD. This CDR3 is 11 amino acids long. Trimming left V 11 bases short and J 3 bases short, with 11 bases between. CDR3 amino acids: CASQDSYEQYF. The CDR3 DNA is TGTGCCTCTCAGGACAGCTACGAGCAGTACTTC.

The count of this clone is one. The genes are TRBV30 and TRBJ2-5, with D unresolved. This CDR3 has 11 residues. V was pared by 0 bases and J by 5 bases, with 4 bases between. Germline CDR1 is GTSNPN and CDR2 is SVGIG (reference sequence). CDR3 in amino acids: CAWSVRETQYF. In DNA, the CDR3 is TGTGCCTGGAGTGTACGGGAGACCCAGTACTTC.

The rearrangement joins TRBV6-2 or TRBV6-3 to TRBJ2-2; D unresolved. This CDR3 comprises 15 residues. Germline assignment: CDR1 MNHEY and CDR2 SVGEGT. The V and J ends lost 2 bases and 3 bases respectively, with 10 bases between them. The CDR3 DNA follows: TGTGCCAGCAGTTACGTAAACAGTTACACCGGGGAGCTGTTTTTT. Protein product: CASSYVNSYTGELFF.

The chain carries TRBV18 and TRBJ2-3, with 9 positions matching TRBD2. The CDR3 covers 18 residues. Trimming took 2 bases from V and 1 from J; bases not matched to a gene: 10. CDR1 is KGHSH, CDR2 LQKENI, per germline. In DNA form, the CDR3 reads TGTGCCAGCTCACCATACGTCGCAGCGGGGGGCCGCACAGATACGCAGTATTTT. It is translated as CASSPYVAAGGRTDTQYF.

The chain has TRBV7-7 and TRBJ2-1, with 8 bases fitting TRBD2. CDR1 is SSHAT, CDR2 FNYEAQ, per germline (reference sequence). The CDR3 loop spans 15 amino acids. V lost 2 bases to trimming and J lost 9 bases; unmatched junction nucleotides: 9. CDR3 loop: CASSLRGGALSEQFF. CDR3 bases: TGTGCCAGCAGCTTACGGGGGGGGGCCTTAAGTGAGCAGTTCTTC.

J is TRBJ1-2 and V is TRBV11-2; D is uncertain. V dropped 5 bases and J dropped 2 bases, with 12 bases sitting between them. This CDR3 has 14 amino acids. Germline assignment: CDR1 SGHAT and CDR2 FQNNGV. DNA of the CDR3: TGTGCCAGCAGCATGCTAGACGGAAACTATGGCTACACCTTC. Its translation is CASSMLDGNYGYTF.

This chain uses TRBV11-2 with TRBJ1-4; the D gene is possibly TRBD1 (5 bases). In germline, CDR1 is SGHAT, CDR2 FQNNGV. V shed 2 bases and J shed 8 bases, with 12 bases lying between them. The CDR3 covers 14 residues. CDR3 coding DNA: TGTGCCAGCAGCTTATCAGGGTTAGGGGAAAAACTGTTTTTT. Residues: CASSLSGLGEKLFF.

This clone was picked up one time. The V gene is TRBV19, the J gene TRBJ2-5; D unclear. The CDR3 has 13 residues. V lost 1 base and J lost 5, with 8 bases in between. Germline CDR1 LNHDA, CDR2 SQIVND (reference sequence). CDR3: CASSIVSRETQYF. The CDR3 DNA reads as TGTGCCAGTAGTATAGTGTCGAGGGAGACCCAGTACTTC.

CDR3 DNA: TGTGCCAGTAGTATAGACCTGCCTGCGGATACGCAGTATTTT. Protein: CASSIDLPADTQYF. The rearrangement links TRBV19 to TRBJ2-3; no firm D call. V was trimmed by 0 bases and J by 6 bases, leaving 10 bases between them. Germline V gene sequence: CDR1 LNHDA, CDR2 SQIVND (reference sequence). The CDR3 length is 14 residues.

This clone was found once. The chain joins TRBV13 to TRBJ1-3; D perhaps matches TRBD1 (6 bases). Trimming shortened V by 5 bases and J by 4 bases, and 18 bases separated the two germline ends. The CDR3 runs to 16 residues. Germline V lookup: CDR1 PRHDT, CDR2 FYEKMQ (reference sequence). Here the CDR3 DNA reads TGTGCCAGCAGCCGCTCAGGGGAAGCATGGGGAAACACCATATATTTT. Its protein product is CASSRSGEAWGNTIYF.

The rearrangement links TRBV6-2 or TRBV6-3 to TRBJ2-5; possible D gene TRBD2, 6 bases. Germline CDR1 reads MNHEY; CDR2 reads SVGEGT. This CDR3 comprises 14 residues. Trimming removed 5 bases from V and 2 bases from J, with 12 bases in between. CDR3 DNA sequence: TGTGCCAGCAGTCGACCTAGCGCGCAAGAGACCCAGTACTTC. It is translated as CASSRPSAQETQYF.

V gene TRBV30 combines with J gene TRBJ2-1, with D possibly TRBD1 on 6 matching bases. CDR3 length: 13 residues. V was pared by 3 bases and J by 6 bases, with 12 bases between. Germline CDR1 reads GTSNPN; CDR2 reads SVGIG (reference sequence). CDR3 loop: CAWSITGPNEQFF. CDR3 sequence (DNA): TGTGCCTGGAGCATAACAGGGCCCAATGAGCAGTTCTTC.

The rearrangement uses TRBV5-1 and TRBJ1-1, with TRBD1 matching over 7 bases. V was clipped by 4 bases and J by 6 bases; unmatched bases: 12. The CDR3 is made up of 15 amino acids. Germline lookup yields CDR1 SGHRS and CDR2 YFSETQ. CDR3 nucleotides: TGCGCCAGCAGCCCTTCGACAGGGCCGGAGGCTGAAGCTTTCTTT. Protein product: CASSPSTGPEAEAFF. The variable domain in full, completed from reference TRBV5-1 and TRBJ1-1, reads KAGVTQTPRYLIKTRGQQVTLSCSPISGHRSVSWYQQTPGQGLQFLFEYFSETQRNKGNFPGRFSGRQFSNSRSEMNVSTLELGDSALYLCASSPSTGPEAEAFFGQGTRLTVV.

This chain connects TRBV27 to TRBJ2-7, with TRBD1 as a possible D gene (6 bases). Germline V gene lookup returns CDR1 MNHEY and CDR2 SMNVEV (reference sequence). V lost 4 bases and J lost 0, with 16 bases in between. This CDR3 has 16 amino acids. Here the CDR3 reads CASSSTTWTASYEQYF. CDR3 DNA sequence: TGTGCCAGCAGTTCAACTACCTGGACAGCCTCCTACGAGCAGTACTTC.

The chain recombines TRBV19 with TRBJ1-4; TRBD1 matches 7 bases. Unmatched junction bases numbered 9, after V lost 6 bases and J lost 8 bases. Germline-derived CDR1 and CDR2 are LNHDA and SQIVND (reference sequence). The CDR3 covers 14 residues. The CDR3 DNA reads as TGTGCCAGTAGCGGAAGACAGGGCGGGGAAAAACTGTTTTTT. Its translation: CASSGRQGGEKLFF.

The rearrangement joins TRBV7-3 to TRBJ2-1; 9 bases agree with TRBD1. This CDR3 is 15 amino acids long. Germline values: CDR1 SGHTA, CDR2 FQGTGA. V gave up 6 bases and J gave up 6 bases; unmatched junction bases: 9. The CDR3 nucleotides read TGTGCCAGCAGGTCCGGGACAGGGCTTCTCAATGAGCAGTTCTTC. Its protein is CASRSGTGLLNEQFF.